The 26 T cell receptor beta chains below come from one sample, sequenced in a study of T cells after yellow fever vaccination. From the 5' RACE reads, TCRdb called clonotypes with MiXCR, one entry per CDR3 protein. Among a few hundred thousand distinct CDR3 sequences listed, 6.8% were seen once. Sequenced material: PBMCs, taken about 41 days after the first yellow fever vaccination. These receptor sequences come from a man between 18 and 35 years old who received the YFV17D yellow fever vaccine.

This clonotype was recorded many times. The rearrangement uses TRBV20-1 and TRBJ2-5, with 7 nucleotides matching TRBD2. Germline loops: CDR1 DFQATT, CDR2 SNEGSKA (reference sequence). This CDR3 is 14 amino acids long. Losses at the gene ends were 3 bases for V and 2 bases for J; bases not matched to a gene: 6. The CDR3 region has the DNA TGCAGTGCTAGGGTGGGGGGGTTACAAGAGACCCAGTACTTC. Protein: CSARVGGLQETQYF.

This clonotype was detected ten times or more. The CDR3, as DNA: TGTGCCAGCAGTTGGACTAGTCTTGCAGAGACCCAGTACTTC. Its protein is CASSWTSLAETQYF. The chain recombines TRBV28 with TRBJ2-5; TRBD2 matches 7 bases. Trimming at V came to 4 bases and at J to 4 bases, leaving 6 bases not matched to a gene. The length of the CDR3 is 14 residues. The germline gives CDR1 MDHEN, CDR2 SYDVKM.

A few counts support this clonotype. The junction and the germline gene differ at one end; a read error may be behind it. V is TRBV7-9 and J is TRBJ1-6; 8 nucleotides match TRBD1. Germline CDR1 reads SEHNR; CDR2 reads FQNEAQ (reference sequence). The CDR3 has 13 residues. In DNA, the CDR3 is TGTGCCAGCAGCGTAAGGAGGACAGGGACCCTTTCTTTT. It yields the protein CASSVRRTGTLSF.

This clonotype was counted between two and nine times. The rearrangement joins TRBV5-1 to TRBJ1-1; D gene uncertain. CDR1 is SGHRS and CDR2 is YFSETQ in the germline V gene. This CDR3 is 14 amino acids long. The V and J ends lost 1 base and 1 base respectively, with 8 bases between them. CDR3 sequence: CASSLPDRNTEAFF. As DNA, the CDR3 is TGCGCCAGCAGCTTGCCCGACCGGAACACTGAAGCTTTCTTT.

This clonotype showed up just a few times. The chain uses TRBV5-5 and TRBJ2-5, with D tentatively TRBD2 (5 bases). The CDR3 extends over 13 amino acids. The V end lost 3 bases, the J end lost 2 bases, and 8 bases lay between the germline ends. Per germline, CDR1 SGHKS and CDR2 YYEKEE (reference sequence). The CDR3 nucleotides are TGTGCCAGCAGCTACCCGGGGCAAGAGACCCAGTACTTC. Translated, it gives CASSYPGQETQYF.

This clonotype appeared many times. This chain links TRBV5-4 with TRBJ2-7; 11 bases align to TRBD1. Trimming at V came to 0 bases and at J to 4 bases, leaving 3 bases not matched to a gene. The germline gives CDR1 SGHNT, CDR2 YYREEE (reference sequence). This CDR3 region has 15 residues. The chain's CDR3 is CASSLGGQGEYEQYV. In nucleotides, the CDR3 is TGTGCCAGCAGCTTGGGGGGACAGGGGGAATACGAGCAGTACGTC.

The chain links TRBV30 to TRBJ2-3, with no clear D. Germline CDR1 reads GTSNPN; CDR2 reads SVGIG (reference sequence). Trimming took 3 bases from V and 0 from J, leaving 10 bases between them. The CDR3 is 14 residues long. In nucleotides, the CDR3 is TGTGCCTGGAGCTGGGCAGGCAGCACAGATACGCAGTATTTT. As protein: CAWSWAGSTDTQYF.

The chain employs TRBV6-1 and TRBJ1-5, with D hard to call. CDR3 length equals 11 residues. CDR1 and CDR2 (germline): MNHNS, SASEGT. V shed 8 bases and J shed 4 bases, with 6 bases lying between them. The CDR3 here is CASALNQPQHF. CDR3 bases: TGTGCCAGCGCATTGAATCAGCCCCAGCATTTT.

The chain employs TRBV7-8 and TRBJ2-3, with TRBD2 matching over 16 bases. Germline CDR1 is SGHVS and CDR2 is FQNEAQ. V trimming: 6 bases; J trimming: 6 bases; junction bases outside the gene matches: 9. This CDR3 is 17 amino acids long. CDR3 in DNA: TGTGCCAGCAGTCCCGGGACTAGCGGGGGGGTAGGGGATACGCAGTATTTT. It yields the protein CASSPGTSGGVGDTQYF.

This sequence joins TRBV11-2 and TRBJ2-2; no firm D call. This CDR3 region has 15 residues. In germline, CDR1 is SGHAT, CDR2 FQNNGV. V was pared by 3 bases and J by 2 bases, with 10 bases between. The chain's CDR3 is CASSFIGQNTGELFF. The CDR3 DNA is TGTGCCAGCAGCTTTATAGGTCAAAACACCGGGGAGCTGTTTTTT. Together with reference TRBV11-2 and TRBJ2-2, the CDR3 gives the full variable domain: EAGVAQSPRYKIIEKRQSVAFWCNPISGHATLYWYQQILGQGPKLLIQFQNNGVVDDSQLPKDRFSAERLKGVDSTLKIQPAKLEDSAVYLCASSFIGQNTGELFFGEGSRLTVL.

This rearrangement joins TRBV20-1 to TRBJ1-1; no clear D gene. Germline V gene sequence: CDR1 DFQATT, CDR2 SNEGSKA (reference sequence). With 3 bases removed from V and 3 bases from J, the gap between germline ends came to 8 bases. The CDR3 runs to 12 residues. CDR3 DNA sequence: TGCAGTGCTAGTCTGCGAGACACTGAAGCTTTCTTT. It specifies CSASLRDTEAFF.

The rearrangement links TRBV27 to TRBJ2-1; 12 bases agree with TRBD2. V shed 6 bases and J 9 bases; nucleotides not matched to a gene: 18. This CDR3 contains 18 residues. Germline V CDR1 and CDR2: MNHEY, SMNVEV (reference sequence). The CDR3 sequence: CASRPTPTSGGLAGEQFF. The CDR3, as DNA: TGTGCCAGCAGGCCCACCCCGACTAGCGGGGGTCTCGCTGGTGAGCAGTTCTTC.

This clonotype was counted ten times or more. This chain links TRBV20-1 with TRBJ2-3, with a tentative D call TRBD1 (5 bases). The CDR3 covers 14 residues. V was shortened by 6 bases and J by 3 bases, with 16 bases between the two germline ends. Germline loops: CDR1 DFQATT, CDR2 SNEGSKA (reference sequence). The CDR3, as DNA: TGCAGTGCCATACCCCCGCAGGGAACAGATACGCAGTATTTT. As protein: CSAIPPQGTDTQYF.

The chain is built from TRBV6-1 and TRBJ1-5; TRBD1 matches at 8 bases. Looked up from germline, CDR1 is MNHNS and CDR2 is SASEGT. The CDR3 covers 14 residues. With V trimmed by 5 bases and J by 3 bases, 3 bases remained unmatched. The CDR3 nucleotides are TGTGCCAGCAGTCGACAGGGGAACAATCAGCCCCAGCATTTT. Residues: CASSRQGNNQPQHF.

This clonotype was found a few times. The V call is TRBV7-2, the J call TRBJ2-3; either TRBD1 or TRBD2 may fit D (6 bases each). The CDR3 consists of 16 residues. V lost 7 bases to trimming and J lost 0 bases, with 17 bases between them. The germline V gene encodes CDR1 SGHTA and CDR2 FQGNSA. The CDR3 nucleotides are TGTGCCAGCAACATAATGGGGGGCCGAAGCACAGATACGCAGTATTTT. Its translation is CASNIMGGRSTDTQYF.

The genes are TRBV29-1 and TRBJ2-5; the match to TRBD1 covers 9 bases. Trimming cost V 6 bases and J 1 base; bases outside gene matches: 3. Germline lookup yields CDR1 SQVTM and CDR2 ANQGSEA. The CDR3 contains 13 residues. DNA of the CDR3: TGCAGCGTCCGGACAGGGGTCCAAGAGACCCAGTACTTC. Residues: CSVRTGVQETQYF.

This chain joins TRBV19 and TRBJ2-5; perhaps TRBD2 as D (5 bases). The CDR3 is 13 amino acids. Germline V gene data show CDR1 as LNHDA and CDR2 as SQIVND (reference sequence). V was clipped by 4 bases and J by 9 bases, with 15 bases between them. The CDR3 bases are TGTGCCAGTAGTACAACACAACTCGGGGCCCAGTACTTC. Its protein product is CASSTTQLGAQYF.

This clonotype was counted only a few times. The chain links TRBV4-1 to TRBJ2-4, with D possibly TRBD2 on 6 matching bases. Germline V gene data show CDR1 as MGHRA and CDR2 as YSYEKL. CDR3 length: 15 amino acids. Trimming removed 10 bases from V and 0 bases from J, with 16 bases in between. CDR3 DNA sequence: TGCGCCACCTCTGCCGGGGGACTAGCCAAAAACATTCAGTACTTC. Amino acids: CATSAGGLAKNIQYF.

The gene calls are TRBV2 and TRBJ2-3, with D unresolved. The CDR3 spans 13 residues. Germline V lookup: CDR1 SNHLY, CDR2 FYNNEI. With 10 bases removed from V and 2 bases from J, the gap between germline ends came to 13 bases. The CDR3 DNA reads TGTGCCACCCCCGGGCAGGACACAGATACGCAGTATTTT. Its translation is CATPGQDTDTQYF. The whole variable domain, filled in from reference TRBV2 and TRBJ2-3, reads EPEVTQTPSHQVTQMGQEVILRCVPISNHLYFYWYRQILGQKVEFLVSFYNNEISEKSEIFDDQFSVERPDGSNFTLKIRSTKLEDSAMYFCATPGQDTDTQYFGPGTRLTVL.

The chain combines TRBV30 with TRBJ1-1, with D possibly matching TRBD1 (5 bases). This CDR3 region has 11 residues. Germline CDR1 and CDR2: GTSNPN and SVGIG (reference sequence). V lost 3 bases and J 10 bases, leaving 12 bases between the germline ends. For the CDR3, the DNA is TGTGCCTGGAGGGAGGGGTTTCGAGCTTTCTTT. Amino acid sequence: CAWREGFRAFF.

This clonotype was recorded once. Its ends do not fully match the called genes, so a read error is possible. The V and J genes are TRBV12-3 or TRBV12-4 and TRBJ1-4; TRBD1 agrees at 8 bases. The CDR3 is 14 amino acids. DNA for the CDR3: TGTGCCAGCAGTGCCGACAGGGGAAATGAAAAACCGTTTTTT. Protein: CASSADRGNEKPFF.

This clonotype was picked up a small number of times. The chain couples TRBV7-9 to TRBJ1-6; 7 bases are a match to TRBD1. Germline-derived CDR1 and CDR2 are SEHNR and FQNEAQ (reference sequence). Trimming cost V 1 base and J 10 bases; bases outside gene matches: 7. The CDR3 is 15 amino acids. The CDR3, as DNA: TGTGCCAGCAGCTTAGACACAGGGGTTGACTCACCCCTCCACTTT. Its protein product is CASSLDTGVDSPLHF.

The chain links TRBV6-1 to TRBJ2-3, with 12 bases lining up with TRBD1. Trimming cost V 6 bases and J 6 bases; bases outside gene matches: 19. The CDR3 runs to 19 residues. Germline V CDR1 and CDR2: MNHNS, SASEGT. CDR3 in DNA: TGTGCCAGCAGCCCGGGACAGGGGGCGACGCTCCAGCTTGGGGATACGCAGTATTTT. Translation: CASSPGQGATLQLGDTQYF.

The rearrangement joins TRBV4-1 to TRBJ2-2; 8 nucleotides agree with TRBD1. CDR1 and CDR2 from the germline V gene are MGHRA and YSYEKL. V shed 8 bases and J 1 base; nucleotides not matched to a gene: 12. CDR3 length equals 17 residues. The CDR3 DNA is TGCGCCAGCGGGCGAACCCGGGGGACAGGGAACACCGGGGAGCTGTTTTTT. It specifies CASGRTRGTGNTGELFF.

This clonotype was counted between two and nine times. The chain combines TRBV12-3 or TRBV12-4 with TRBJ2-1; 8 nucleotides match TRBD2. Germline trimming cut 11 bases from V and 0 bases from J; bases unmatched to any gene: 9. This CDR3 is built from 15 residues. CDR3 amino acids: CADSSGGSSYNEQFF. CDR3 DNA: TGTGCCGACTCCAGCGGGGGTAGCTCCTACAATGAGCAGTTCTTC.

This clonotype has only a few counts. The rearrangement joins TRBV28 to TRBJ2-7; 8 nucleotides agree with TRBD1. With 5 bases clipped from V and 4 bases from J, the junction kept 7 bases outside the gene matches. CDR3 size: 14 residues. Germline loops: CDR1 MDHEN, CDR2 SYDVKM. The CDR3 sequence is CASSGQGGGYEQYV. The CDR3 DNA is TGTGCCAGCAGTGGACAGGGTGGGGGGTACGAGCAGTACGTC.